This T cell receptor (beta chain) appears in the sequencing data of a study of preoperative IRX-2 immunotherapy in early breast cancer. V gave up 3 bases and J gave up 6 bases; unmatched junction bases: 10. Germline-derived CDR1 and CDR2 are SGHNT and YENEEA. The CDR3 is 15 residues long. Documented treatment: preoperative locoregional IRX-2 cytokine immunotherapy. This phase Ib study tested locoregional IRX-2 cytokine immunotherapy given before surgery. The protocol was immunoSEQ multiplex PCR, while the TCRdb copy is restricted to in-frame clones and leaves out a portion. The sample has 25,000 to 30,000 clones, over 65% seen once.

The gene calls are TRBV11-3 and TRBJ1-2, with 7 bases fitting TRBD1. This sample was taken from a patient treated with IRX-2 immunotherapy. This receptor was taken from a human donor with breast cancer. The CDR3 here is CASSFGRTGVNGYTF. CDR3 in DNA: TGTGCCAGCAGCTTTGGGAGAACAGGGGTAAATGGCTACACCTTC.